This passage covers 9 T cell receptor beta chains from one sample sequenced in a study of identical twins. One entry per CDR3 protein, called by TCRdb with MiXCR from the 5' RACE reads. The sample contains 690,000 or so distinct CDR3 sequences, 5.5% to 6.5% of which appear only once. Sequences were obtained from naive T cells sorted from blood. All receptors come from a man between 18 and 29 years old in good health.

CDR3 sequence: CASSHLRDMNTEAFF. CDR3 coding DNA: TGTGCCAGCAGCCACCTACGGGATATGAACACTGAAGCTTTCTTT. The chain carries TRBV14 and TRBJ1-1; no clear D gene. Per the germline V gene, CDR1 is SGHDN and CDR2 is FVKESK. This CDR3 has 15 residues. V was shortened by 3 bases and J by 0 bases, with 11 bases between the two germline ends.

V is TRBV29-1 and J is TRBJ1-1; no firm D call. The germline gives CDR1 SQVTM, CDR2 ANQGSEA. This CDR3 is built from 15 residues. V lost 2 bases to trimming and J lost 0 bases, with 13 bases between them. The CDR3 spells CSVEIGFSMNTEAFF. The CDR3 DNA reads as TGCAGCGTTGAAATCGGATTTTCGATGAACACTGAAGCTTTCTTT.

At least ten counts were recorded for this clonotype. V is TRBV5-1 and J is TRBJ1-5, with D unresolved. The CDR3 runs 15 residues. Trimming pared 0 bases from V and 0 bases from J, leaving 7 bases between. Germline values: CDR1 SGHRS, CDR2 YFSETQ. The CDR3 sequence is CASSLDGDSNQPQHF. DNA for the CDR3: TGCGCCAGCAGCTTGGACGGTGATAGCAATCAGCCCCAGCATTTT.

This chain uses TRBV24-1 with TRBJ1-2; D remains unclear. The CDR3 is made up of 15 amino acids. Per the germline V gene, CDR1 is KGHDR and CDR2 is SFDVKD. The V end lost 5 bases, the J end lost 2 bases, and 14 bases lay between the germline ends. CDR3 nucleotides: TGTGCCACCAGTGGATACACGGAATCCAACTATGGCTACACCTTC. It yields the protein CATSGYTESNYGYTF.

Many counts were recorded for this clonotype. Here the CDR3 reads CASSHAGEANEQFF. Here the CDR3 DNA reads TGCGCCAGCAGCCATGCCGGGGAGGCCAATGAGCAGTTCTTC. The chain is built from TRBV4-1 and TRBJ2-1; possibly TRBD2 for D (6 bases). Trimming took off 3 bases at V and 6 bases at J, with 12 bases between the two ends. The CDR3 spans 14 residues. CDR1 is MGHRA and CDR2 is YSYEKL in the germline V gene.

In this sample, this clonotype turned up once. Being one base from a much bigger clone, this may be a read error. This chain uses TRBV29-1 with TRBJ2-1; D may match TRBD1 or TRBD2 (5 bases each). CDR1 is SQVTM, CDR2 ANQGSEA, per germline. This CDR3 spans 12 amino acids. V lost 6 bases and J lost 8, with 14 bases in between. CDR3 amino acids: CSVRGAGDEQFF. The CDR3 DNA follows: TGCAGCGTAAGAGGGGCCGGAGATGAGCAGTTCTTC.

This clonotype was recorded at least ten times. The chain couples TRBV20-1 to TRBJ2-5; D remains unclear. CDR1 DFQATT and CDR2 SNEGSKA come from the germline V gene (reference sequence). Trimming stripped 5 bases from V and 2 bases from J, with 12 bases between. This CDR3 is 13 amino acids long. The DNA for the CDR3 is TGCAGTGCTCTTCGGACGTCGCAAGAGACCCAGTACTTC. It encodes CSALRTSQETQYF.

This clonotype appeared many times. This rearrangement joins TRBV4-1 to TRBJ2-7; 11 bases are shared with TRBD2. Germline loops: CDR1 MGHRA, CDR2 YSYEKL. The junction had 2 bases not matched to a gene; V was cut back by 1 base and J by 3 bases. The CDR3 has 15 residues. CDR3 residues: CASSQVAGGIYEQYF. In DNA form, the CDR3 reads TGCGCCAGCAGCCAAGTAGCGGGAGGGATCTACGAGCAGTACTTC.

This clonotype was seen many times. The CDR3 sequence is CASSLDLPGNEQFF. CDR3 bases: TGTGCCAGCAGTTTAGATTTGCCCGGCAATGAGCAGTTCTTC. This rearrangement joins TRBV27 to TRBJ2-1; D is undetermined. The CDR3 extends over 14 amino acids. The germline gives CDR1 MNHEY, CDR2 SMNVEV (reference sequence). Trimming shortened V by 2 bases and J by 6 bases, and 11 bases separated the two germline ends.